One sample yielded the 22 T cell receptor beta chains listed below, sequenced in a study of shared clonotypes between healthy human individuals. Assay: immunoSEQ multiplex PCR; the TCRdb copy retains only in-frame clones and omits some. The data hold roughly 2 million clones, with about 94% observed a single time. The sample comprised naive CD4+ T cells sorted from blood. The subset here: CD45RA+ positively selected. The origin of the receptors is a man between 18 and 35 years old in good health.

This CDR3 reads CASSNPIWGRETQYF. CDR3 in DNA: TGTGCCAGTAGTAACCCCATTTGGGGCCGAGAGACCCAGTACTTC. The J gene is TRBJ2-5, the V gene TRBV19; TRBD1 might be the D (5 bases). V dropped 4 bases and J dropped 4 bases, with 16 bases sitting between them. Per the germline V gene, CDR1 is LNHDA and CDR2 is SQIVND (reference sequence). The CDR3 has 15 residues.

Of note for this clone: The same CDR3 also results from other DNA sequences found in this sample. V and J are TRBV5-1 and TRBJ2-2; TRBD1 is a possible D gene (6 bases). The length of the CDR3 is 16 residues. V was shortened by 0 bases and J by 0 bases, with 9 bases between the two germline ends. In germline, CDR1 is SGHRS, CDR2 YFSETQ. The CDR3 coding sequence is TGCGCCAGCAGCTTGGTACAGGGCGCGAACACCGGGGAGCTGTTTTTT. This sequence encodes CASSLVQGANTGELFF.

The CDR3 DNA reads as TGTGCCAGCCGATCTAGCGCAGATACGCAGTATTTT. Its translation is CASRSSADTQYF. The chain couples TRBV28 to TRBJ2-3; perhaps TRBD2 as D (6 bases). The CDR3 spans 12 residues. V was pared by 8 bases and J by 4 bases, with 10 bases between. The germline V gene encodes CDR1 MDHEN and CDR2 SYDVKM. The whole variable domain, remainder taken from reference TRBV28 and TRBJ2-3, is DVKVTQSSRYLVKRTGEKVFLECVQDMDHENMFWYRQDPGLGLRLIYFSYDVKMKEKGDIPEGYSVSREKKERFSLILESASTNQTSMYLCASRSSADTQYFGPGTRLTVL.

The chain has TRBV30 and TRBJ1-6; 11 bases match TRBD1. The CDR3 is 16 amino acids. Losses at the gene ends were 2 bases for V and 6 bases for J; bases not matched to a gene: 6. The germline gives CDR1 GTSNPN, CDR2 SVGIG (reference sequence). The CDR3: CAWSPGQGAINSPLHF. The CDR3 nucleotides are TGTGCCTGGAGTCCTGGACAGGGGGCTATTAATTCACCCCTCCACTTT.

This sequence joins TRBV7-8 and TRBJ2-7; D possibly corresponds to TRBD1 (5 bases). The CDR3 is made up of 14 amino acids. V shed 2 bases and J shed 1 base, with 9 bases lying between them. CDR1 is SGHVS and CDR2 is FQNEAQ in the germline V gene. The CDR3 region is CASSLMTASYEQYF. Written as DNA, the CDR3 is TGTGCCAGCAGCTTAATGACAGCTTCCTACGAGCAGTACTTC.

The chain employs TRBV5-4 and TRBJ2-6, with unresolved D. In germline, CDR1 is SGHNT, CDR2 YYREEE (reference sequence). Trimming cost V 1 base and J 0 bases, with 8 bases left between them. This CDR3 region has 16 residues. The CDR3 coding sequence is TGTGCCAGCAGCTTGATCAGTACCTCTGGGGCCAACGTCCTGACTTTC. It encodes CASSLISTSGANVLTF.

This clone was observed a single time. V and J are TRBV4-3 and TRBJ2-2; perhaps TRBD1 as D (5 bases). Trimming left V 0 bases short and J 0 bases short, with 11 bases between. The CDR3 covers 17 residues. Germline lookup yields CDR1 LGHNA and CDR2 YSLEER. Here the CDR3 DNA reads TGCGCCAGCAGCCAAGATCCCGGACAAGCGAACACCGGGGAGCTGTTTTTT. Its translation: CASSQDPGQANTGELFF.

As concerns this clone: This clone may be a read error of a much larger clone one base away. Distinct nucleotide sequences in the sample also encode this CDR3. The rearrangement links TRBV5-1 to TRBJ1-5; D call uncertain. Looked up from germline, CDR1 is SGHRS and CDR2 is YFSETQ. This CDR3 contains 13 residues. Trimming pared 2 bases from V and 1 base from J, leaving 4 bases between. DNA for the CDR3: TGCGCCAGCAGCTTAGACAGCAATCAGCCCCAGCATTTT. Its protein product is CASSLDSNQPQHF.

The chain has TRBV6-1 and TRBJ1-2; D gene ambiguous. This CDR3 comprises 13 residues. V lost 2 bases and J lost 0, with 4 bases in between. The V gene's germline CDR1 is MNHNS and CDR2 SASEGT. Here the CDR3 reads CASSENTNYGYTF. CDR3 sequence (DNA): TGTGCCAGCAGTGAAAACACTAACTATGGCTACACCTTC.

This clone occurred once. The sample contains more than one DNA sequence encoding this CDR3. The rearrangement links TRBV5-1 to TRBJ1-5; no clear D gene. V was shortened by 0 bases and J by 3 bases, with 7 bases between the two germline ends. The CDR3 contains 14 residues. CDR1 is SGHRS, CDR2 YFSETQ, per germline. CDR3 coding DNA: TGCGCCAGCAGCTTGGAGGGTAACAATCAGCCCCAGCATTTT. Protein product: CASSLEGNNQPQHF.

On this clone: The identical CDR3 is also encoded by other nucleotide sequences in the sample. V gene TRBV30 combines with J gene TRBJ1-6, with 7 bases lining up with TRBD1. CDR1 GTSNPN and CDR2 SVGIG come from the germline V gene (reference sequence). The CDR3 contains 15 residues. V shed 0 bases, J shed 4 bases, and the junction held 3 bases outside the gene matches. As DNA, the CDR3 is TGTGCCTGGAGTGTCCTGACAGGGTATAATTCACCCCTCCACTTT. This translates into CAWSVLTGYNSPLHF.

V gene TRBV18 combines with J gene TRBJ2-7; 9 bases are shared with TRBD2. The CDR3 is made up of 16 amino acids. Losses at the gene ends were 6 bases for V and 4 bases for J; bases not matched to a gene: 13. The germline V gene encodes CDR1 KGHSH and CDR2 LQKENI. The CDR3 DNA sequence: TGTGCCAGCTCCCCAAGCATAGTAGCGGGGGTATACGAGCAGTACTTC. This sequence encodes CASSPSIVAGVYEQYF.

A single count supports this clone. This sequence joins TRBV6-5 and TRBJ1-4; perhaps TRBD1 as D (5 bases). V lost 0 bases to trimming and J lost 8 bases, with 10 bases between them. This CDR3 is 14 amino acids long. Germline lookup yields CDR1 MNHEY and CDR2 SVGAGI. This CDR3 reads CASSYSSRAEKLFF. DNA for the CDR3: TGTGCCAGCAGTTACTCGTCCAGGGCCGAAAAACTGTTTTTT.

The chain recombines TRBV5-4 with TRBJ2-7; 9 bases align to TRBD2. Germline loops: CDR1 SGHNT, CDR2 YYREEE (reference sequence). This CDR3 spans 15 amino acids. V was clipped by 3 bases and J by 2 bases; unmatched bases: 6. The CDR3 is CASSSRAGGAYEQYF. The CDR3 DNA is TGTGCCAGCAGCTCAAGAGCGGGGGGCGCCTACGAGCAGTACTTC.

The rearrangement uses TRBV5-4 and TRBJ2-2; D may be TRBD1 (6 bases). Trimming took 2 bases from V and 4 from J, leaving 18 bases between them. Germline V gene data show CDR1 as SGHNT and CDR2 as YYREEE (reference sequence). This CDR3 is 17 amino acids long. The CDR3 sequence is CASSFLGQSKGTGELFF. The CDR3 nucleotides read TGTGCCAGCAGCTTTCTCGGACAGAGCAAAGGCACCGGGGAGCTGTTTTTT. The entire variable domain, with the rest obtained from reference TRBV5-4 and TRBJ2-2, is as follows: ETGVTQSPTHLIKTRGQQVTLRCSSQSGHNTVSWYQQALGQGPQFIFQYYREEENGRGNFPPRFSGLQFPNYSSELNVNALELDDSALYLCASSFLGQSKGTGELFFGEGSRLTVL.

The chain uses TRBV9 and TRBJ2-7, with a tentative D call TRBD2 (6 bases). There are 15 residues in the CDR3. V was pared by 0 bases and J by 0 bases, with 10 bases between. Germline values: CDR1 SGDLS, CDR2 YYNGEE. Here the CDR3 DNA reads TGTGCCAGCAGCGTAGACGCGGGAAGCTCCTACGAGCAGTACTTC. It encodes CASSVDAGSSYEQYF.

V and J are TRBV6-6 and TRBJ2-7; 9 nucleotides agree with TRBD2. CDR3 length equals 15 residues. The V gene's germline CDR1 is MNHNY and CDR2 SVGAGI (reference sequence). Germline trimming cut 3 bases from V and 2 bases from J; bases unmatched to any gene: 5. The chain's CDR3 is CASSYSGGRAYEQYF. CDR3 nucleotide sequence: TGTGCCAGCAGTTATAGTGGCGGGAGGGCCTACGAGCAGTACTTC.

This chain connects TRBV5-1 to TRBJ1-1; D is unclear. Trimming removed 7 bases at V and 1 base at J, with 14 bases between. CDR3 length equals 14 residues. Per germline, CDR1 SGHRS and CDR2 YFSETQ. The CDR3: CASGKDPGNTEAFF. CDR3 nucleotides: TGCGCCAGCGGAAAAGACCCAGGGAACACTGAAGCTTTCTTT.

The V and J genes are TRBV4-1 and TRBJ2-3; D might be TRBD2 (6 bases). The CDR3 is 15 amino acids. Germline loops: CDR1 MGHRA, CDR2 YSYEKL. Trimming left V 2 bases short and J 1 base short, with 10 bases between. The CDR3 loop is CASSQFGGGTDTQYF. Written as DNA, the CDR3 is TGCGCCAGCAGCCAATTCGGCGGGGGCACAGATACGCAGTATTTT.

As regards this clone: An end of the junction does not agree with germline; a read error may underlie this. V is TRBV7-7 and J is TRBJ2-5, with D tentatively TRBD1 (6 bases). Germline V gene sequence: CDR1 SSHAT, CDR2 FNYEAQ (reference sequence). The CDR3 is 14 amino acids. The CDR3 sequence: CASSSGTSKETQYF. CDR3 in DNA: TGTGCTAGCAGCTCAGGGACATCGAAAGAGACCCAGTACTTC.

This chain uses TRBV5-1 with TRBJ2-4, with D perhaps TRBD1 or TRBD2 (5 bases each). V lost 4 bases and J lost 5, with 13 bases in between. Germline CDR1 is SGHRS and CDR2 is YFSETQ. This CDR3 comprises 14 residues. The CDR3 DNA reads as TGCGCCAGCAGCCTCGGGGACGGCCAAAACATTCAGTACTTC. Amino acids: CASSLGDGQNIQYF.

The CDR3 region is CASRFHREAGEPQHF. The CDR3 nucleotides are TGTGCCAGCAGATTTCACAGGGAGGCGGGGGAGCCCCAGCATTTT. This chain connects TRBV21-1 to TRBJ1-5. TRBV21-1 is noted as a pseudogene. This CDR3 has 15 residues.